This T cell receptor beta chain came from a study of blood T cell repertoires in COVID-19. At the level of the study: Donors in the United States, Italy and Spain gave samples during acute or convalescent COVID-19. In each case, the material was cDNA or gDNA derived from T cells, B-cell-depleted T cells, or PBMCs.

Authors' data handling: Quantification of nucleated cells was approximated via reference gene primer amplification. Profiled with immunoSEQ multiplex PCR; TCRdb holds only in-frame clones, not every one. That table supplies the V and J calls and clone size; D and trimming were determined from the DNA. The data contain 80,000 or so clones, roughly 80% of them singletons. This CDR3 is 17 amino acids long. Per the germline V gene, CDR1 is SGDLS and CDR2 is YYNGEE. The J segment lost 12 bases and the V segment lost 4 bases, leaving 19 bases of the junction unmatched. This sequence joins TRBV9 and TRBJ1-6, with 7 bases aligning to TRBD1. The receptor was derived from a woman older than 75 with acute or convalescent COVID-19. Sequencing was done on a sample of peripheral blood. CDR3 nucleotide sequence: TGTGCCAGCAGCCCCCGACAGGGCCTGACACGAACCGAACCCCTCCACTTT. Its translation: CASSPRQGLTRTEPLHF.